Listed below are T cell receptor beta chains from one sample, sequenced in a study of OX40 agonist ivuxolimab in advanced cancers. This table comes from immunoSEQ multiplex PCR, and its TCRdb copy is limited to in-frame clones, with some not included. The sample includes fewer than 30,000 clones, 88% of them seen just once. The material was CD4+ or CD8+ T cells sorted from blood, obtained in a trial of the OX40 agonist ivuxolimab. The receptor set was obtained from an adult with an advanced solid tumor such as melanoma, head and neck, liver or kidney cancer. The CDR3 runs from the conserved cysteine through the conserved F or W. The order of the fields is CDR3 length, J gene, D gene, V gene, clone size, CDR3 DNA, CDR3 protein. D genes are given only for firm matches. Size is omitted from some rows. Given values are once, few, many or a class for expanded clones.

>14|TRBJ1-5|.|TRBV19|once
TGTGCCAGTAGTATGGGTTCAGGCAATCAGCCCCAGCATTTT
CASSMGSGNQPQHF
>15|TRBJ2-5|TRBD1|TRBV9|.
TGTGCCAGCAGCATGGGACAGGGGATACAAGAGACCCAGTACTTC
CASSMGQGIQETQYF
>14|TRBJ1-2|.|TRBV27|.
TGTGCCAGCAGGCATTTGGACAGCAACTATGGCTACACCTTC
CASRHLDSNYGYTF
>14|TRBJ2-3|.|TRBV7-3|.
TGTGCCAGCAGCCTACAGGGATCGACAGATACGCAGTATTTT
CASSLQGSTDTQYF
>17|TRBJ2-7|.|TRBV9|.
TGTGCCAGCAGCCCACAAGCGGTTACCCTTGGGTCGGGCGAGCAGTACTTC
CASSPQAVTLGSGEQYF
>15|TRBJ1-1|TRBD1|TRBV28|few
TGTGCCAGCAGTGGGGACAGCCTATCGAACACTGAAGCTTTCTTT
CASSGDSLSNTEAFF
>12|TRBJ1-2|.|TRBV27|.
TGTGCCAGCAGCCCGACAGAAGGTGGCTACACCTTC
CASSPTEGGYTF
>13|TRBJ1-2|TRBD1|TRBV27|.
TGTGCCAGCAGTTGGGGACAGGACTATGGCTACACCTTC
CASSWGQDYGYTF
>15|TRBJ2-7|TRBD1|TRBV7-6|.
TGTGCCAGCAGCTTCCATGACAGGGAAGTAGCCGAGCAGTACTTC
CASSFHDREVAEQYF
>16|TRBJ2-3|TRBD2|TRBV9|.
TGTGCCAGCAGCGTAGCTAGCGGGGGGGTGGCAGATACGCAGTATTTT
CASSVASGGVADTQYF
>16|TRBJ1-1|.|TRBV4-1|.
TGCGCCAGCAGCCAAGATAGCGGGGATGGGGGCACTGAAGCTTTCTTT
CASSQDSGDGGTEAFF
>16|TRBJ2-2|.|TRBV13|.
TGTGCCAGCAGCTTAGGTTTCGGGACGAACACCGGGGAGCTGTTTTTT
CASSLGFGTNTGELFF
>13|TRBJ1-2|TRBD1|TRBV29-1|.
TGCAGCGTTGAGACAGGGGATAACTATGGCTACACCTTC
CSVETGDNYGYTF
>13|TRBJ2-1|.|TRBV29-1|.
TGCAGCGTTGGGACGGGAGAGAGGGATGAGCAGTTCTTC
CSVGTGERDEQFF
>17|TRBJ2-1|.|TRBV4-2|.
TGTGCCAGCAGCCGAGCCTTGGGACTGGAATTCGACAATGAGCAGTTCTTC
CASSRALGLEFDNEQFF
>14|TRBJ1-5|.|TRBV4-2|few
TGTGCCAGCAGCCCCCAGTGGGGCAATCAGCCCCAGCATTTT
CASSPQWGNQPQHF
>16|TRBJ2-1|TRBD2|TRBV12-5|.
TGTGCTAGTGGTTTGGTATTGAAGCGGGAGTTTGTGGAGCAGTTCTTC
CASGLVLKREFVEQFF
>14|TRBJ2-7|TRBD1|TRBV4-2|.
TGTGCCAGCAGCCAAGGACAGGGATCCTACGAGCAGTACTTC
CASSQGQGSYEQYF
>17|TRBJ2-3|.|TRBV27|once
TGTGCCAGCAGTCCCCGGGACGGCGGTCTCAACACAGATACGCAGTATTTT
CASSPRDGGLNTDTQYF
>13|TRBJ2-7|.|TRBV10-1|.
TGCGCCAGCAGTGCCTTAACCTCGGGACAGCAGTACTTC
CASSALTSGQQYF
>13|TRBJ1-5|.|TRBV19|.
TGTGCCAGTAAGGACGGAGGCAATCAGCCCCAGCATTTT
CASKDGGNQPQHF
>18|TRBJ2-3|TRBD2|TRBV29-1|.
TGCAGCGTTGAAGGTCTAGCGGGAGGGCCGGGACACACAGATACGCAGTATTTT
CSVEGLAGGPGHTDTQYF
>13|TRBJ1-1|TRBD1|TRBV18|.
TGTGCCAGCTCAGAGGGACAGGGGCCTGAAGCTTTCTTT
CASSEGQGPEAFF
>12|TRBJ2-1|.|TRBV13|.
TGTGCCAGCAGCTTAACCTACAATGAGCAGTTCTTC
CASSLTYNEQFF
>15|TRBJ2-1|.|TRBV19|.
TGTGCCAGTAGTATCACGGAGGAGGCCTACAATGAGCAGTTCTTC
CASSITEEAYNEQFF
>16|TRBJ2-2|TRBD1|TRBV7-6|.
TGTGCCGTGTCGCAGGGGGCGTCCTCCCAGGGCGGGGAGCTGTTTTTT
CAVSQGASSQGGELFF